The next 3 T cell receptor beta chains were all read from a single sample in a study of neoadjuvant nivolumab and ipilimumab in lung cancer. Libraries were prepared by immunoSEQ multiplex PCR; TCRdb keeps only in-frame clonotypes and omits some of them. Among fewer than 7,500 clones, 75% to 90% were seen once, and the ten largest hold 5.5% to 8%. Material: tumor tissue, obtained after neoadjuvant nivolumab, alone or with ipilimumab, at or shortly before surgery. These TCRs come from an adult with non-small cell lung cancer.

In DNA, the CDR3 is TGTGCCTGGAGTGTAGGGGGGATCTCCTACGAGCAGTACTTC. Amino acids: CAWSVGGISYEQYF. V is TRBV30 and J is TRBJ2-7; D tentatively reads TRBD1 or TRBD2 (6 bases each). The CDR3 extends over 14 amino acids. V lost 0 bases and J 0 bases, leaving 9 bases between the germline ends. CDR1 is GTSNPN, CDR2 SVGIG, per germline (reference sequence).

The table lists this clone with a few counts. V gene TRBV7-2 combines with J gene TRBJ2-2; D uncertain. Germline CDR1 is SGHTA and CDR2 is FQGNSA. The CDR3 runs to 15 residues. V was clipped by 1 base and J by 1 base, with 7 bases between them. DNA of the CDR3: TGTGCCAGCAGCTTAGGATACAGGAACACCGGGGAGCTGTTTTTT. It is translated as CASSLGYRNTGELFF. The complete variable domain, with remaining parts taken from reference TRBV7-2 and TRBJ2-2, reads GAGVSQSPSNKVTEKGKDVELRCDPISGHTALYWYRQSLGQGLEFLIYFQGNSAPDKSGLPSDRFSAERTGGSVSTLTIQRTQQEDSAVYLCASSLGYRNTGELFFGEGSRLTVL.

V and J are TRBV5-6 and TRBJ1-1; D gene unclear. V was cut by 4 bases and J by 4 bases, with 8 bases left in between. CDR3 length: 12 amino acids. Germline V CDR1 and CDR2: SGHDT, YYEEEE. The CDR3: CASSRLGTEAFF. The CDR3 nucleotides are TGTGCCAGCAGCCGACTGGGCACTGAAGCTTTCTTT.